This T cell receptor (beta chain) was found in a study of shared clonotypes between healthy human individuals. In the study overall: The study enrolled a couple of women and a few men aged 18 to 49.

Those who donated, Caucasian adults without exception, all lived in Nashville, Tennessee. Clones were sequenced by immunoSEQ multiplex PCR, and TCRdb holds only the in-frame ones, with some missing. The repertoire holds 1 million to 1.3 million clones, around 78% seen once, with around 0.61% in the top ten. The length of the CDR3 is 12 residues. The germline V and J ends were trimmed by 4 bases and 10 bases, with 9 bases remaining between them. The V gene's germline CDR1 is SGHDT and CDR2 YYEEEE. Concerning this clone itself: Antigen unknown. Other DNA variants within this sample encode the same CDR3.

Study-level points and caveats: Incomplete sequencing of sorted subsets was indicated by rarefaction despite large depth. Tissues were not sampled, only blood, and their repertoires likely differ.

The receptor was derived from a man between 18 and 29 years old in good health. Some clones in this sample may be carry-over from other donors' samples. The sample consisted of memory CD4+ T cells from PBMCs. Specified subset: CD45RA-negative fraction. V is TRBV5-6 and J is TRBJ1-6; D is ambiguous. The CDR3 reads CASSLGRSPLHF. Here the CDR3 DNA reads TGTGCCAGCAGCCTAGGGCGATCACCCCTCCACTTT.